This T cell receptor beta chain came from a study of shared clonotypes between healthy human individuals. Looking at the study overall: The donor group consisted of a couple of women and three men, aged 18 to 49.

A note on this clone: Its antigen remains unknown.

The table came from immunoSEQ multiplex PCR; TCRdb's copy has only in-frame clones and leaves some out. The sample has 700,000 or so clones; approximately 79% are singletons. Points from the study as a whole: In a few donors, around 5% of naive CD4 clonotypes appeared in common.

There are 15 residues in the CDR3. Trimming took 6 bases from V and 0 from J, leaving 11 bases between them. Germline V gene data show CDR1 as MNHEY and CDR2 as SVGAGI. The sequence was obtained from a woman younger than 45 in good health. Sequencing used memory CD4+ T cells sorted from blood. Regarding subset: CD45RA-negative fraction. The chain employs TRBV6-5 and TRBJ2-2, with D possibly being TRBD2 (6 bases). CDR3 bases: TGTGCCAGCAGGACGGGAGATACGAACACCGGGGAGCTGTTTTTT. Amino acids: CASRTGDTNTGELFF.